The 8 T cell receptor beta chains below were found in one sample sequenced in a study of cytomegalovirus exposure and HLA in healthy donors. Both 60 Vbeta primers and 13 Jbeta primers went into the PCR. Produced via immunoSEQ multiplex PCR; TCRdb's table is partial and in-frame only. Of 100,000 to 150,000 clones in the sample, about three quarters were seen once. Sequencing input: PBMCs. The origin of the receptors is a human donor in good health.

J is TRBJ1-6 and V is TRBV15; 7 bases map to TRBD1. The length of the CDR3 is 16 residues. V shed 0 bases and J 3 bases; nucleotides not matched to a gene: 2. Germline V gives CDR1 LNHNV, CDR2 YYDKDF (reference sequence). The CDR3 spells CATSRERDSYNSPLHF. The CDR3 bases are TGTGCCACCAGCAGAGAAAGGGACAGCTATAATTCACCCCTCCACTTT.

This chain uses TRBV28 with TRBJ1-5; 9 bases map to TRBD1. Germline CDR1 MDHEN, CDR2 SYDVKM. The junction had 9 bases not matched to a gene; V was cut back by 2 bases and J by 4 bases. CDR3 length: 17 residues. The CDR3 nucleotides are TGTGCCAGCAGTTTAGCATCGGGACAGGGTCGTAATCAGCCCCAGCATTTT. Residues: CASSLASGQGRNQPQHF.

The rearrangement links TRBV19 to TRBJ1-6, with D perhaps matching TRBD1 (5 bases). The CDR3 covers 15 residues. Germline CDR1 LNHDA, CDR2 SQIVND (reference sequence). V lost 4 bases to trimming and J lost 7 bases, with 14 bases between them. CDR3 DNA: TGTGCCAGTAGTACGGCCCCGGGGGGAAATTCACCCCTCCACTTT. It codes for CASSTAPGGNSPLHF.

The chain carries TRBV28 and TRBJ2-2, with TRBD2 matching over 8 bases. V shed 7 bases, J shed 4 bases, and the junction held 11 bases outside the gene matches. This CDR3 has 16 amino acids. The germline gives CDR1 MDHEN, CDR2 SYDVKM. CDR3 in DNA: TGTGCCAGCATTCGGGGGGGCGGGGGCGTCACCGGGGAGCTGTTTTTT. Translation gives CASIRGGGGVTGELFF.

The V gene is TRBV5-6, the J gene TRBJ2-7, with TRBD2 matching over 13 bases. This CDR3 spans 15 amino acids. V lost 0 bases and J lost 9; bases outside the gene matches: 6. Germline assignment: CDR1 SGHDT and CDR2 YYEEEE. Written as DNA, the CDR3 is TGTGCCAGCAGCTTGGTGGGACTAGCGGGGCCGGGGCAGTACTTC. Protein product: CASSLVGLAGPGQYF.

The chain uses TRBV5-4 and TRBJ1-6; the D is unclear. Germline CDR1 and CDR2: SGHNT and YYREEE (reference sequence). V lost 0 bases, J lost 3 bases, and 13 bases lay in between. The CDR3 is made up of 17 amino acids. This CDR3 reads CASSLALALGYNSPLHF. CDR3 bases: TGTGCCAGCAGCTTGGCCCTGGCCCTTGGCTATAATTCACCCCTCCACTTT. Together with reference TRBV5-4 and TRBJ1-6, the CDR3 gives the full variable domain: ETGVTQSPTHLIKTRGQQVTLRCSSQSGHNTVSWYQQALGQGPQFIFQYYREEENGRGNFPPRFSGLQFPNYSSELNVNALELDDSALYLCASSLALALGYNSPLHFGNGTRLTVT.

This clone was found a few times. The chain links TRBV18 to TRBJ2-2; TRBD2 is a possible D gene (5 bases). V dropped 3 bases and J dropped 7 bases, with 12 bases sitting between them. Germline CDR1 and CDR2: KGHSH and LQKENI. This CDR3 spans 14 amino acids. The CDR3 is CASSPVSGIGELFF. The CDR3 DNA sequence: TGTGCCAGCTCACCCGTCTCCGGGATCGGGGAGCTGTTTTTT.

The chain combines TRBV12-5 with TRBJ1-5, with TRBD1 matching 7 bases. This CDR3 has 14 amino acids. The V segment lost 6 bases and the J segment 5 bases; nucleotides outside the gene matches: 7. Germline CDR1 LGHNT, CDR2 FRNRAP. For the CDR3, the DNA is TGTGCTAGTGGCATCGGACAGGCTGATCAGCCCCAGCATTTT. Translation: CASGIGQADQPQHF.